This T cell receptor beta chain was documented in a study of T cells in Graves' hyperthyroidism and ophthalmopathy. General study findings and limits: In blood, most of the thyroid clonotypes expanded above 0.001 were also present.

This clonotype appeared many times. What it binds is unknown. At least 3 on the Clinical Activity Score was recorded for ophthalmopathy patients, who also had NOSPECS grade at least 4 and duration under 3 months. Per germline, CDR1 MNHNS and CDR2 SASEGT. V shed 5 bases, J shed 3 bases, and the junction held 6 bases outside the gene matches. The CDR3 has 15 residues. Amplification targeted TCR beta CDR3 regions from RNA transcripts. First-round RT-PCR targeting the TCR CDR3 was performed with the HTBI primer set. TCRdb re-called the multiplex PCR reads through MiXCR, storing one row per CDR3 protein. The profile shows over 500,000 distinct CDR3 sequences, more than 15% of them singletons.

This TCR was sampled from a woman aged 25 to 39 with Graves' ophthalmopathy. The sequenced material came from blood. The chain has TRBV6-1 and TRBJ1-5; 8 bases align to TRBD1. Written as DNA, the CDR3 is TGTGCCAGCAGTTCGTCACAGGGGGTCAATCAGCCCCAGCATTTT. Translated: CASSSSQGVNQPQHF.